The 23 T cell receptor beta chains in this list originate from one sample, sequenced in a study of blood T cell repertoires in COVID-19. Libraries were prepared by immunoSEQ multiplex PCR; TCRdb keeps only in-frame clonotypes and omits some of them. In the table there are about 180,000 clones, 85% of which are singletons. Specimen: peripheral blood. These receptors were taken from a person in their 70s with COVID-19, enrolled during active disease.

This chain joins TRBV19 and TRBJ2-7; 8 bases fit TRBD1. This CDR3 comprises 16 residues. J lost 5 bases, V lost 5 bases, and 14 bases had no gene match. Germline values: CDR1 LNHDA, CDR2 SQIVND (reference sequence). Here the CDR3 DNA reads TGTGCCAGTAGTCGAGTGTGGGCCAGGGGGCCGGACGAGCAGTACTTC. Translated, it gives CASSRVWARGPDEQYF. The variable domain in full, completed from reference TRBV19 and TRBJ2-7, reads DGGITQSPKYLFRKEGQNVTLSCEQNLNHDAMYWYRQDPGQGLRLIYYSQIVNDFQKGDIAEGYSVSREKKESFPLTVTSAQKNPTAFYLCASSRVWARGPDEQYFGPGTRLTVT.

The gene calls are TRBV4-2 and TRBJ1-5, with 7 bases that match TRBD1. This CDR3 has 13 amino acids. Germline V lookup: CDR1 LGHNA, CDR2 YNFKEQ. Trimming cost V 5 bases and J 6 bases; bases outside gene matches: 4. CDR3 DNA: TGTGCCAGCAGCTCCCGACAGGGTCAGCCCCAGCATTTT. Its translation is CASSSRQGQPQHF.

The chain joins TRBV11-2 to TRBJ1-1; 7 bases line up with TRBD1. With V trimmed by 4 bases and J by 1 base, 9 bases remained unmatched. This CDR3 has 16 amino acids. The germline CDR1 and CDR2 sequences are SGHAT and FQNNGV. This chain's CDR3 is CASSSGPGQSNTEAFF. Written as DNA, the CDR3 is TGTGCCAGCAGCTCCGGACCGGGACAGTCGAACACTGAAGCTTTCTTT.

The chain recombines TRBV6-5 with TRBJ2-7, with D tentatively TRBD2 (6 bases). The length of the CDR3 is 13 residues. Germline values: CDR1 MNHEY, CDR2 SVGAGI. For the CDR3, the DNA is TGTGCTCTTAAACCATCGGGAGTCTACGAGCAGTACTTC. Its translation is CALKPSGVYEQYF.

The V call is TRBV14, the J call TRBJ1-1; D not certain. V dropped 0 bases and J dropped 8 bases, with 7 bases sitting between them. Per germline, CDR1 SGHDN and CDR2 FVKESK. The CDR3 loop spans 12 amino acids. The CDR3 protein is CASSQDEEEAFF. The CDR3 nucleotides read TGTGCCAGCAGCCAAGACGAGGAAGAAGCTTTCTTT.

The genes are TRBV5-4 and TRBJ2-1, with 10 positions matching TRBD2. V lost 5 bases and J lost 4; bases outside the gene matches: 6. Looked up from germline, CDR1 is SGHNT and CDR2 is YYREEE (reference sequence). This CDR3 is 15 amino acids long. The chain's CDR3 is CASSPRTSGYNEQFF. For the CDR3, the DNA is TGTGCCAGCAGTCCTCGGACTAGCGGTTACAATGAGCAGTTCTTC.

This clone was counted a single time. The rearrangement links TRBV2 to TRBJ2-7, with TRBD1 matching over 7 bases. The J segment lost 2 bases and the V segment lost 4 bases, leaving 5 bases of the junction unmatched. CDR1 SNHLY and CDR2 FYNNEI come from the germline V gene. The CDR3 is made up of 14 amino acids. In nucleotides, the CDR3 is TGTGCCAGCAGTGTGGTCCAGGGGGCCTACGAGCAGTACTTC. Encoded protein: CASSVVQGAYEQYF.

Turning to this clone: One end of the junction fails to match germline, which may point to a read error. The chain has TRBV19 and TRBJ1-6, with TRBD1 matching over 10 bases. The CDR3 runs to 14 residues. In germline, CDR1 is LNHDA, CDR2 SQIVND (reference sequence). The CDR3 loop is CASRTGGYYSPLHF. In DNA, the CDR3 is TGTGCCAGTAGGACAGGGGGCTATTATTCACCCCTCCACTTT.

V usage is TRBV28 and J usage is TRBJ1-1; 11 bases align to TRBD1. With V trimmed by 5 bases and J by 0 bases, 8 bases remained unmatched. This CDR3 has 17 residues. Per the germline V gene, CDR1 is MDHEN and CDR2 is SYDVKM. CDR3 sequence (DNA): TGTGCCAGCAGTCACGCCCGGGACAGGGGGTTGAACACTGAAGCTTTCTTT. Its protein is CASSHARDRGLNTEAFF. Full variable domain (outside the CDR3, taken from reference TRBV28 and TRBJ1-1): DVKVTQSSRYLVKRTGEKVFLECVQDMDHENMFWYRQDPGLGLRLIYFSYDVKMKEKGDIPEGYSVSREKKERFSLILESASTNQTSMYLCASSHARDRGLNTEAFFGQGTRLTVV.

This rearrangement joins TRBV15 to TRBJ2-1; 8 bases are a match to TRBD2. The ends lost 4 bases at V and 0 bases at J; junction bases unmatched: 8. CDR3 length equals 17 residues. CDR1 LNHNV and CDR2 YYDKDF come from the germline V gene (reference sequence). The CDR3 DNA follows: TGTGCCACCAGCAAAGAGCGGGGGCTAAGCTCCTACAATGAGCAGTTCTTC. Encoded protein: CATSKERGLSSYNEQFF.

This chain joins TRBV7-2 and TRBJ2-7, with D maybe TRBD1 (6 bases). CDR3 size: 14 residues. Germline V lookup: CDR1 SGHTA, CDR2 FQGNSA. V lost 2 bases and J 2 bases, leaving 10 bases between the germline ends. This CDR3 reads CASSLQGPAYEQYF. CDR3 DNA sequence: TGTGCCAGCAGCTTACAGGGGCCGGCCTACGAGCAGTACTTC.

Relative to its sample, this clone is medium-sized. CDR3 amino acids: CASSFGGSTDTQYF. The CDR3 DNA reads TGTGCCAGCAGTTTTGGGGGGAGCACAGATACGCAGTATTTT. This chain uses TRBV28 with TRBJ2-3; TRBD2 might be the D (6 bases). Looked up from germline, CDR1 is MDHEN and CDR2 is SYDVKM. Trimming took off 3 bases at V and 0 bases at J, with 7 bases between the two ends. There are 14 residues in the CDR3.

The chain is built from TRBV5-1 and TRBJ2-3; 7 bases agree with TRBD2. Looked up from germline, CDR1 is SGHRS and CDR2 is YFSETQ. This CDR3 has 15 amino acids. The V and J ends lost 2 bases and 1 base, in that order; junction bases with no gene match: 4. CDR3 amino acids: CASSFGGDRTDTQYF. The DNA for the CDR3 is TGCGCCAGCAGCTTTGGGGGGGACCGCACAGATACGCAGTATTTT.

In its sample, this clone was seen a few times. The chain is built from TRBV5-1 and TRBJ1-4; D is perhaps TRBD1 (6 bases). CDR1 SGHRS and CDR2 YFSETQ come from the germline V gene. The CDR3 runs 15 residues. V lost 7 bases to trimming and J lost 4 bases, with 17 bases between them. For the CDR3, the DNA is TGCGCCAGCCGCTCAAGTGGGACAAGTAATGAAAAACTGTTTTTT. Translation gives CASRSSGTSNEKLFF.

This clone appeared once. DNA of the CDR3: TGTGCCAGCAGTGAAGGGGTAGGGGGCAATCAGCCCCAGCATTTT. This encodes CASSEGVGGNQPQHF. The J gene is TRBJ1-5, the V gene TRBV2; tentative D call: TRBD1 (5 bases). The CDR3 length is 15 residues. V lost 1 base, J lost 2 bases, and 9 bases lay in between. Looked up from germline, CDR1 is SNHLY and CDR2 is FYNNEI.

This chain uses TRBV28 with TRBJ1-4; 9 bases agree with TRBD1. The CDR3 covers 15 residues. Germline lookup yields CDR1 MDHEN and CDR2 SYDVKM. After removal of 5 bases from V and 7 bases from J, the junction contained 8 bases not matched to a gene. CDR3 amino acids: CASSAPGQGFEKLFF. The CDR3 DNA reads TGTGCCAGCAGTGCGCCGGGACAGGGTTTTGAAAAACTGTTTTTT.

This chain connects TRBV5-6 to TRBJ1-5, with 9 positions matching TRBD1. This CDR3 has 16 residues. Looked up from germline, CDR1 is SGHDT and CDR2 is YYEEEE. J gave up 7 bases and V 3 bases, and 11 bases lay outside the gene matches. CDR3 DNA: TGTGCCAGCAGCTATACTGAGGGACAGGGTCGCCAGCCCCAGCATTTT. Translated, it gives CASSYTEGQGRQPQHF. The whole variable domain, remainder taken from reference TRBV5-6 and TRBJ1-5, is DAGVTQSPTHLIKTRGQQVTLRCSPKSGHDTVSWYQQALGQGPQFIFQYYEEEERQRGNFPDRFSGHQFPNYSSELNVNALLLGDSALYLCASSYTEGQGRQPQHFGDGTRLSIL.

The chain joins TRBV3-1 (or the pseudogene TRBV3-2) to TRBJ2-1; TRBD1 matches at 9 bases. V dropped 3 bases and J dropped 4; count of bases not matched to a gene: 7. The CDR3 extends over 16 amino acids. Germline V gives CDR1 LGHDT, CDR2 YNNKEL (reference sequence). In DNA, the CDR3 is TGTGCCAGCAGCCACTGGAGGGACAGGGAATACAATGAGCAGTTCTTC. The encoded protein is CASSHWRDREYNEQFF.

This chain uses TRBV19 with TRBJ2-1; possible D gene TRBD2, 6 bases. Germline V gene lookup returns CDR1 LNHDA and CDR2 SQIVND (reference sequence). V gave up 3 bases and J gave up 0 bases, with 9 bases separating them. The CDR3 is 15 residues long. The CDR3 spells CASSIDGGSYNEQFF. The CDR3 coding sequence is TGTGCCAGTAGTATTGACGGGGGCTCCTACAATGAGCAGTTCTTC.

The chain combines TRBV6-5 with TRBJ2-2; 11 bases line up with TRBD1. Germline values: CDR1 MNHEY, CDR2 SVGAGI. The V gene end was trimmed by 6 bases and the J gene end by 8 bases; junction bases not matched to a gene: 8. There are 15 residues in the CDR3. The CDR3 loop reads CASSGRDRGLGELFF. CDR3 DNA sequence: TGTGCCAGCAGCGGCCGGGACAGGGGGTTAGGGGAGCTGTTTTTT.

The V gene is TRBV7-2, the J gene TRBJ2-2; D is possibly TRBD2 (6 bases). The CDR3 totals 15 residues. Germline-derived CDR1 and CDR2 are SGHTA and FQGNSA. The V and J ends lost 1 base and 6 bases respectively, with 12 bases between them. The CDR3 loop reads CASSLVSSASGELFF. The CDR3, as DNA: TGTGCCAGCAGCTTAGTTTCTAGCGCCTCCGGGGAGCTGTTTTTT.

The CDR3 DNA is TGTGCCAGCAGCCAAGATCCGGGACTAGCGGGATCGGCGAGCACAGATACGCAGTATTTT. Encoded protein: CASSQDPGLAGSASTDTQYF. The chain employs TRBV14 and TRBJ2-3; TRBD2 agrees at 13 bases. The CDR3 spans 20 residues. V gave up 0 bases and J gave up 0 bases; unmatched junction bases: 9. Germline loops: CDR1 SGHDN, CDR2 FVKESK.

This chain uses TRBV5-4 with TRBJ1-2; the D gene is possibly TRBD1 (5 bases). Germline V lookup: CDR1 SGHNT, CDR2 YYREEE (reference sequence). V was clipped by 4 bases and J by 7 bases, with 17 bases between them. The CDR3 consists of 14 residues. In nucleotides, the CDR3 is TGTGCCAGCAGCACCCGGACAAACCTATTTGGCTACACCTTC. Protein product: CASSTRTNLFGYTF.